This is a list of T cell receptor beta chains from one sample in a study of blood T cell repertoires in COVID-19. Produced via immunoSEQ multiplex PCR; TCRdb's table is partial and in-frame only. The repertoire has 200,000 to 250,000 clones, about 85% of them found once; the top ten carry less than 15%. The specimen was peripheral blood. The receptor set was obtained from a young woman who had recovered from COVID-19. Each CDR3 is given with its conserved first and last residue. The D gene is left open where the match is weak. Clone size, where shown, is once, few, many, or a class for clones that have expanded.

j_gene | abundance | d_gene | v_gene | CDR3aa | CDR3nt
TRBJ2-5 | . | . | TRBV9 | CASSVAVGREETQYF | TGTGCCAGCAGCGTAGCCGTGGGCAGGGAAGAGACCCAGTACTTC
TRBJ2-3 | . | TRBD2 | TRBV7-9 | CASSYQTSGTTDTQYF | TGTGCCAGCAGTTATCAGACTAGCGGGACGACAGATACGCAGTATTTT
TRBJ2-5 | . | TRBD1 | TRBV6-5 | CATNRGETQYF | TGTGCCACGAACAGGGGAGAGACCCAGTACTTC
TRBJ2-7 | . | TRBD1 | TRBV28 | CASRPGTGAPYEQYF | TGTGCCAGCAGACCCGGGACAGGGGCACCCTACGAGCAGTACTTC
TRBJ2-3 | . | . | TRBV21-1 | CASSKGLAGGDTQYF | TGTGCCAGCAGCAAAGGACTAGCGGGAGGAGATACGCAGTATTTT
TRBJ1-4 | . | TRBD1 | TRBV19 | CASHIRTGEEKLFF | TGTGCCAGCCATATAAGGACAGGGGAGGAAAAACTGTTTTTT
TRBJ1-4 | . | . | TRBV13 | CASSLVGVGSSDEKLFF | TGTGCCAGCAGCTTAGTTGGAGTGGGGAGTTCTGATGAAAAACTGTTTTTT
TRBJ2-7 | . | . | TRBV6-2/TRBV6-3 | CASSYNQGPYEQYF | TGTGCCAGCAGTTACAATCAGGGCCCCTACGAGCAGTACTTC
TRBJ2-1 | . | TRBD2 | TRBV5-1 | CASSLGLAGRGNEQFF | TGCGCCAGCAGCTTGGGCCTAGCGGGGCGGGGGAATGAGCAGTTCTTC
TRBJ2-5 | . | . | TRBV2 | CASSIHGVGETQYF | TGTGCCAGCAGCATACACGGGGTGGGGGAGACCCAGTACTTC
TRBJ1-2 | . | TRBD1 | TRBV6-5 | CASSYHGTGTYGYTF | TGTGCCAGCAGTTACCATGGGACAGGAACTTATGGCTACACCTTC
TRBJ1-4 | . | . | TRBV30 | CAWSVRTLGGTREKLFF | TGTGCCTGGAGTGTACGAACCCTTGGAGGGACGCGTGAAAAACTGTTTTTT
TRBJ1-4 | . | . | TRBV7-9 | CASSLVSDFFEKLFF | TGTGCCAGCAGCTTAGTGTCAGACTTCTTTGAAAAACTGTTTTTT
TRBJ1-5 | once | . | TRBV4-2 | CASTYRQGNQPQHF | TGTGCCAGCACCTACCGACAGGGCAATCAGCCCCAGCATTTT
TRBJ1-5 | . | . | TRBV19 | CASSTTGTQSNQPQHF | TGTGCCAGTAGTACCACCGGGACACAGAGCAATCAGCCCCAGCATTTT
TRBJ1-1 | once | . | TRBV27 | CASSAQQGLDTEAFF | TGTGCCAGCAGCGCTCAACAGGGCCTGGACACTGAAGCTTTCTTT
TRBJ2-7 | . | TRBD2 | TRBV11-2 | CASSSRTSGTSYEQYF | TGTGCCAGCAGCTCGAGGACTAGCGGGACCTCCTACGAGCAGTACTTC
TRBJ1-1 | . | . | TRBV19 | CASSMRRLNTEAFF | TGTGCCAGTAGTATGAGGAGGTTGAACACTGAAGCTTTCTTT
TRBJ2-5 | . | . | TRBV5-1 | CASSLGGSGEETQYF | TGCGCCAGCAGCTTAGGTGGGAGCGGCGAAGAGACCCAGTACTTC
TRBJ2-3 | . | TRBD2 | TRBV7-8 | CASSFGPLAGVTDTQYF | TGTGCCAGCAGCTTTGGTCCACTAGCGGGAGTCACAGATACGCAGTATTTT
TRBJ2-5 | . | TRBD1 | TRBV6-5 | CASRTQGKETQYF | TGTGCCAGCAGGACACAGGGGAAAGAGACCCAGTACTTC
TRBJ1-6 | once | . | TRBV7-2 | CASSFGMGVNSPLHF | TGTGCCAGCAGCTTTGGCATGGGCGTCAATTCACCCCTCCACTTT
TRBJ1-1 | . | . | TRBV7-2 | CASSFWIEGGDTEAFF | TGTGCCAGCAGTTTCTGGATCGAAGGGGGGGACACTGAAGCTTTCTTT
TRBJ2-7 | once | . | TRBV5-1 | CASSSEPQGEQYF | TGCGCCAGCAGCTCCGAACCACAGGGCGAGCAGTACTTC
TRBJ2-2 | . | . | TRBV24-1 | CATSDLSGELFF | TGTGCCACCAGTGATTTGTCGGGGGAGCTGTTTTTT
TRBJ2-2 | . | TRBD2 | TRBV5-1 | CASSLGSGSLTGELFF | TGCGCCAGCAGCTTGGGTAGCGGGAGTCTCACCGGGGAGCTGTTTTTT
TRBJ2-7 | . | . | TRBV3-1/TRBV3-2 | CASSVRSSSYEQYF | TGTGCCAGCAGCGTCCGATCGAGCTCCTACGAGCAGTACTTC
TRBJ1-5 | . | . | TRBV19 | CASSISAQPQHF | TGTGCCAGTAGTATAAGCGCTCAGCCCCAGCATTTT
TRBJ1-1 | . | . | TRBV7-9 | CASSWGPADMNTEAFF | TGTGCCAGCAGCTGGGGGCCGGCTGACATGAACACTGAAGCTTTCTTT
TRBJ1-2 | . | TRBD1 | TRBV7-2 | CASSPRTGRQDGYTF | TGTGCCAGCAGCCCAAGGACAGGGAGGCAGGATGGCTACACCTTC
TRBJ1-4 | few | . | TRBV5-6 | CASSIQGNNEKLFF | TGTGCCAGCAGCATCCAGGGGAATAATGAAAAACTGTTTTTT
TRBJ1-4 | . | . | TRBV25-1 | CASSDSDRGNEKLFF | TGTGCCAGCAGTGACTCGGACAGAGGGAATGAAAAACTGTTTTTT
TRBJ2-7 | . | . | TRBV7-9 | CASSFTSQYEQYF | TGTGCCAGCAGCTTTACTAGCCAATACGAGCAGTACTTC
TRBJ1-2 | . | TRBD1 | TRBV11-2 | CASSLTRGTVNYGYTF | TGTGCCAGCAGCTTGACAAGAGGGACAGTCAACTATGGCTACACCTTC
TRBJ2-3 | . | TRBD2 | TRBV10-1 | CASSLFRPGTSPDTQYF | TGCGCCAGCAGTCTATTTCGCCCGGGGACTAGCCCAGATACGCAGTATTTT
TRBJ2-3 | . | TRBD2 | TRBV3-1/TRBV3-2 | CASSLRRTSGFTDTQYF | TGTGCCAGCAGCTTGCGTAGAACTAGCGGGTTCACAGATACGCAGTATTTT
TRBJ1-1 | . | . | TRBV28 | CASSFTPMNTEAFF | TGTGCCAGCAGTTTCACTCCTATGAACACTGAAGCTTTCTTT
TRBJ2-1 | . | TRBD2 | TRBV4-3 | CASSQDELASGNTEQFF | TGCGCCAGCAGCCAAGATGAATTGGCTAGCGGGAACACTGAGCAGTTCTTC
TRBJ1-3 | . | . | TRBV9 | CASSPPGAPGNTIYF | TGTGCCAGCAGCCCCCCAGGGGCGCCTGGAAACACCATATATTTT
TRBJ2-5 | . | TRBD2 | TRBV5-1 | CASSLGLAGVGETQYF | TGCGCCAGCAGCCTGGGACTAGCGGGAGTGGGGGAGACCCAGTACTTC
TRBJ1-1 | . | TRBD1 | TRBV18 | CASSPPGGFEAFF | TGTGCCAGCTCACCCCCAGGGGGCTTTGAAGCTTTCTTT
TRBJ2-2 | . | TRBD2 | TRBV9 | CASSVGGRRTGELFF | TGTGCCAGCAGCGTCGGCGGGAGAAGAACCGGGGAGCTGTTTTTT
TRBJ2-1 | . | . | TRBV29-1 | CSVDESSYNEQFF | TGCAGCGTTGACGAGAGCTCCTACAATGAGCAGTTCTTC
TRBJ2-1 | . | . | TRBV27 | CASSSGDRGEQFF | TGTGCCAGCAGTTCAGGGGATCGAGGTGAGCAGTTCTTC